This entry lists 12 T cell receptor beta chains sequenced from one sample in a study of cytomegalovirus exposure and HLA in healthy donors. The study ran its PCR with 60 Vbeta and 13 Jbeta primers. Libraries were prepared by immunoSEQ multiplex PCR; TCRdb keeps only in-frame clonotypes and omits some of them. The table lists tens of thousands of clones, more than 70% of them singletons, with more than 3% in the top ten. The sequenced sample was PBMCs. The receptors stem from a young man in good health and CMV-seronegative.

This clone was observed a single time. The J gene is TRBJ1-1, the V gene TRBV5-1; D is perhaps TRBD1 (6 bases). CDR3 length: 15 amino acids. V shed 0 bases and J shed 5 bases, with 14 bases lying between them. In germline, CDR1 is SGHRS, CDR2 YFSETQ. The CDR3 DNA reads as TGCGCCAGCAGCTTGGACGGGACACTGCGAACTGAAGCTTTCTTT. It translates to CASSLDGTLRTEAFF.

The chain links TRBV6-1 to TRBJ2-1, with TRBD2 matching over 9 bases. V lost 2 bases and J lost 3; bases outside the gene matches: 5. This CDR3 is built from 16 residues. CDR1 and CDR2 (germline): MNHNS, SASEGT. The CDR3 protein is CASSELSGRFYNEQFF. The CDR3, as DNA: TGTGCCAGCAGTGAATTAAGCGGGAGGTTCTACAATGAGCAGTTCTTC.

The rearrangement joins TRBV6-5 to TRBJ2-7; D remains unclear. Between the trimmed V and J ends, which lost 0 bases and 3 bases, there was a span of 12 bases. CDR3 size: 15 residues. Germline CDR1 reads MNHEY; CDR2 reads SVGAGI. Written as DNA, the CDR3 is TGTGCCAGCAGTTACTCTGGCAACAGCTACTACGAGCAGTACTTC. This sequence encodes CASSYSGNSYYEQYF.

The genes are TRBV2 and TRBJ2-1, with 7 nucleotides matching TRBD2. Germline CDR1 and CDR2: SNHLY and FYNNEI. Trimming cost V 6 bases and J 3 bases; bases outside gene matches: 8. The CDR3 is 15 amino acids. CDR3 in DNA: TGTGCCAGCAGCGGGACTAATTACATCTACAATGAGCAGTTCTTC. It specifies CASSGTNYIYNEQFF.

The chain links TRBV19 to TRBJ1-1; TRBD1 aligns across 8 bases. The CDR3 covers 17 residues. Germline V gene data show CDR1 as LNHDA and CDR2 as SQIVND (reference sequence). V gave up 2 bases and J gave up 1 base; unmatched junction bases: 9. CDR3 sequence: CASSITGQGIGNTEAFF. CDR3 sequence (DNA): TGTGCCAGTAGTATAACCGGACAGGGTATAGGGAACACTGAAGCTTTCTTT.

V gene TRBV2 combines with J gene TRBJ2-1, with D possibly being TRBD2 (6 bases). CDR1 is SNHLY and CDR2 is FYNNEI in the germline V gene. The CDR3 totals 19 residues. The germline V and J ends were trimmed by 2 bases and 1 base, with 21 bases remaining between them. For the CDR3, the DNA is TGTGCCAGCAGTGAATGGGGAGTTGCTAGCGAGAGTTCCTACAATGAGCAGTTCTTC. It translates to CASSEWGVASESSYNEQFF.

This clone was recorded a few times. J is TRBJ1-4 and V is TRBV4-2, with D uncertain. V shed 0 bases and J shed 4 bases, with 3 bases lying between them. Per the germline V gene, CDR1 is LGHNA and CDR2 is YNFKEQ. The CDR3 is made up of 13 amino acids. CDR3 coding DNA: TGTGCCAGCAGCCAAGATTATAATGAAAAACTGTTTTTT. Translated, it gives CASSQDYNEKLFF.

This clone has just one count. The chain combines TRBV10-3 with TRBJ2-7, with 7 nucleotides matching TRBD2. Germline V lookup: CDR1 ENHRY, CDR2 SYGVKD. This CDR3 has 14 residues. Trimming removed 4 bases from V and 2 bases from J; junction bases left unmatched: 5. CDR3 coding DNA: TGTGCCATCAGTGTAGGACGGGAGGCCTACGAGCAGTACTTC. This sequence encodes CAISVGREAYEQYF.

This chain connects TRBV30 to TRBJ2-7; TRBD1 agrees at 9 bases. V lost 3 bases to trimming and J lost 2 bases; unmatched junction nucleotides: 14. Per the germline V gene, CDR1 is GTSNPN and CDR2 is SVGIG (reference sequence). CDR3 length equals 17 residues. The CDR3 sequence: CAWSAGQGPTSTYEQYF. DNA for the CDR3: TGTGCCTGGAGCGCGGGACAGGGCCCAACGTCTACCTACGAGCAGTACTTC.

This clone was observed a single time. The rearrangement links TRBV7-9 to TRBJ2-5; D gene uncertain. With the DNA end fitting TRBJ2-7 better, the J assignment may be wrong. Germline assignment: CDR1 SEHNR and CDR2 FQNEAQ (reference sequence). CDR3 length equals 14 residues. Here the CDR3 DNA reads TGTGCCAGCAGCTTATCAGCGAGCTCCTACGAGCAGTACTTC. Translation gives CASSLSASSYEQYF.

V gene TRBV7-9 combines with J gene TRBJ1-2; D perhaps matches TRBD1 (5 bases). Per the germline V gene, CDR1 is SEHNR and CDR2 is FQNEAQ (reference sequence). The CDR3 totals 14 residues. V shed 3 bases and J shed 4 bases, with 12 bases lying between them. CDR3: CASSFQGRSYGYTF. The CDR3 bases are TGTGCCAGCAGCTTTCAGGGCCGATCCTATGGCTACACCTTC.

V usage is TRBV4-3 and J usage is TRBJ2-2; a possible D gene is TRBD1 (6 bases). The ends were cut back, 1 base at V and 1 base at J, with 10 bases in the middle. The CDR3 extends over 16 amino acids. CDR1 and CDR2 (germline): LGHNA, YSLEER. In DNA, the CDR3 is TGCGCCAGCAGCCAAGCCGGGACATTGAACACCGGGGAGCTGTTTTTT. It specifies CASSQAGTLNTGELFF.